What follows are 15 T cell receptor beta chains derived from one specimen sequenced in a study of T cell clonality in common variable immunodeficiency. Regarding the study as a whole: In common variable immunodeficiency, TCR beta chains reportedly carried fewer deletions and N-nucleotide insertions.

These TCRs' antigens remain unknown. The table came from immunoSEQ multiplex PCR; TCRdb's copy has only in-frame clones and leaves some out. The repertoire consists of roughly 34,000 clones, none detected only once. The sample consisted of peripheral blood mononuclear cells. The receptors shown here come from a human donor with common variable immunodeficiency.

In this sample, this clone turned up many times. Read coverage stops 3 residues before the CDR3 terminus; the germline J gene supplies the remainder. This sequence joins TRBV5-1 and TRBJ2-2, with 11 nucleotides matching TRBD2. V trimming: 2 bases; J trimming: 6 bases; junction bases outside the gene matches: 6. The CDR3 is made up of 16 amino acids. The germline gives CDR1 SGHRS, CDR2 YFSETQ. CDR3 DNA (partial): TGCGCCAGCAGCTTAACTAGCGGGAGTTTTGCCGGGGAG. It yields the protein CASSLTSGSFAGE. The CDR3 in its entirety is CASSLTSGSFAGELFF.

This clone was observed a handful of times. Partial CDR3 DNA: TGTGCCAGCAGCCCCACGCACAGTTACAGGGTAGCGGGTGGC. Its protein product is CASSPTHSYRVAGG. The entire CDR3 sequence reads CASSPTHSYRVAGGYTF. The V gene is TRBV7-8, the J gene TRBJ1-2; TRBD1 is a possible D gene (6 bases). The CDR3 end falls 3 residues outside the read, so it is completed with the germline J gene. Trimming pared 5 bases from V and 7 bases from J, leaving 26 bases between. Per germline, CDR1 SGHVS and CDR2 FQNEAQ. The CDR3 totals 17 residues.

In its sample, this clone ranks as medium-sized (0.01 to 0.1%). The sequenced fragment ends 3 residues before the CDR3 boundary, so the rest is inferred from the germline J gene. This chain joins TRBV20-1 and TRBJ2-3, with a weak D call TRBD2 (5 bases). V was cut by 7 bases and J by 2 bases, with 10 bases left in between. The CDR3 is 12 amino acids. The germline CDR1 and CDR2 sequences are DFQATT and SNEGSKA (reference sequence). The CDR3 sequence: CSVLEDTDTQYF. CDR3 DNA (partial): TGCAGTGTACTAGAGGACACAGATACG.

A word on this clone: The read terminates 3 residues ahead of where the CDR3 ends, so the germline J gene completes it. The J gene is TRBJ2-7, the V gene TRBV18; TRBD2 matches 10 bases. The germline CDR1 and CDR2 sequences are KGHSH and LQKENI. With V trimmed by 6 bases and J by 0 bases, 2 bases remained unmatched. The CDR3 runs 14 residues. The covered CDR3 bases are TGTGCCAGCTCGTCTAGCGGGGGCTCCTACGAG. Translation gives CASSSSGGSYE. The complete CDR3 sequence is CASSSSGGSYEQYF.

This clone was picked up a small number of times. The read ends 3 residues early relative to the CDR3; the germline J gene fills the gap. The chain couples TRBV2 to TRBJ2-7; possible D gene TRBD2, 6 bases. Germline CDR1 is SNHLY and CDR2 is FYNNEI. CDR3 length: 12 residues. Deletions cut 6 bases from V and 6 bases from J, with 12 bases between. The CDR3 loop reads CASRVPGGEQYF. The part of the CDR3 DNA that was read is TGTGCCAGCAGGGTCCCCGGGGGCGAG.

A remark on this clone: Read coverage stops 3 residues before the CDR3 terminus; the germline J gene supplies the remainder. The chain employs TRBV6-1 and TRBJ1-2, with TRBD1 matching over 8 bases. The CDR3 runs 15 residues. Per germline, CDR1 MNHNS and CDR2 SASEGT. The CDR3 sequence: CASSGLAGGVEGYTF. CDR3 DNA, as far as it was read: TGTGCCAGCAGTGGTTTGGCAGGGGGCGTGGAGGGC.

This clone was detected a few times. Incomplete CDR3 DNA: TGTGCCAGCAGCTTAACAGGTTCACTAGCGCTTAGCACAGATACG. Protein product: CASSLTGSLALSTDT. The whole CDR3 protein reads CASSLTGSLALSTDTQYF. This chain joins TRBV7-3 and TRBJ2-3; 7 bases fit TRBD2. The CDR3 is cut off 3 residues early in the read; its end comes from the germline J gene. V trimming: 0 bases; J trimming: 0 bases; junction bases outside the gene matches: 9. Germline assignment: CDR1 SGHTA and CDR2 FQGTGA. This CDR3 contains 18 residues.

This clone was recorded at least ten times. The read ends 3 residues early relative to the CDR3; the germline J gene fills the gap. The rearrangement joins TRBV27 to TRBJ2-1; tentatively, D is TRBD2 (5 bases). Germline V gives CDR1 MNHEY, CDR2 SMNVEV (reference sequence). The CDR3 sequence is 14 residues long. Between the trimmed V and J ends, which lost 5 bases and 5 bases, there was a span of 13 bases. CDR3 bases read: TGTGCCAGCAGTCCCCGGGGAGCGAACAATGAG. Its protein product is CASSPRGANNE. The whole CDR3 sequence reads CASSPRGANNEQFF.

About this clone: The read is 3 residues too short to cover the CDR3 end, so that end is filled in from the germline J gene. The rearrangement joins TRBV6-2 or TRBV6-3 to TRBJ2-3, with 8 bases aligning to TRBD1. Germline CDR1 and CDR2: MNHEY and SVGEGT. With V trimmed by 0 bases and J by 3 bases, 5 bases remained unmatched. The CDR3 has 16 amino acids. The sequenced part of the CDR3 DNA is TGTGCCAGCAGTTACTCGGGACAGGCTCTTACAGATACG. This encodes CASSYSGQALTDT. The entire CDR3 sequence reads CASSYSGQALTDTQYF.

This clone was detected ten times or more. The read ends 3 residues shy of where the CDR3 ends; the end is completed using the germline J gene. The chain joins TRBV20-1 to TRBJ2-7; D remains ambiguous. Germline V gene data show CDR1 as DFQATT and CDR2 as SNEGSKA (reference sequence). The ends were cut back, 3 bases at V and 4 bases at J, with 13 bases in the middle. CDR3 length: 13 residues. Incomplete CDR3 DNA: TGCAGTGCTAGTAGGGCTAACCCTTACGAG. The encoded protein is CSASRANPYE. The entire CDR3 reads CSASRANPYEQYF.

Comments on this clone: The read halts 3 residues ahead of the CDR3 end, with the missing end drawn from the germline J gene. The chain is built from TRBV20-1 and TRBJ2-5, with D uncertain. Germline V CDR1 and CDR2: DFQATT, SNEGSKA (reference sequence). This CDR3 region has 13 residues. Trimming took 0 bases from V and 4 from J, leaving 9 bases between them. This CDR3 reads CSAREAGPETQYF. The covered CDR3 bases are TGCAGTGCTAGAGAAGCAGGTCCAGAGACC.

This clone was recorded many times. Read coverage stops 3 residues before the CDR3 terminus; the germline J gene supplies the remainder. J is TRBJ2-1 and V is TRBV2, with D perhaps TRBD1 or TRBD2 (6 bases each). Germline V lookup: CDR1 SNHLY, CDR2 FYNNEI. Trimming stripped 6 bases from V and 7 bases from J, with 16 bases between. CDR3 length equals 14 residues. The sequenced CDR3 bases are TGTGCCAGCAGACAAAGCGGAGGGGGAAATGAG. Translating gives CASRQSGGGNE. The complete CDR3 protein is CASRQSGGGNEQFF.

Worth noting for this clone: The sequence runs out 3 residues before the end of the CDR3; the remainder is reconstructed from the germline J gene. The chain combines TRBV6-2 or TRBV6-3 with TRBJ1-1, with 7 bases that match TRBD1. The V and J ends lost 2 bases and 6 bases, in that order; junction bases with no gene match: 6. From germline, CDR1 is MNHEY and CDR2 SVGEGT. The CDR3 is made up of 14 amino acids. The CDR3 bases that were read are TGTGCCAGCAGTTACGGCGACAGGGTGTCTGAA. Residues: CASSYGDRVSE. The entire CDR3 protein reads CASSYGDRVSEAFF.

In regard to this clone: The CDR3 extends 3 residues past the end of the read, so its final part is completed from the germline J gene. V and J are TRBV11-3 and TRBJ1-5; possible D gene TRBD1, 5 bases. The CDR3 spans 14 residues. Between the trimmed V and J ends, which lost 5 bases and 9 bases, there was a span of 17 bases. Germline V gene lookup returns CDR1 SGHNT and CDR2 YENEEA. Partial CDR3 DNA: TGTGCCAGCAGCCTCCCTGGGGCAGGTGCGCCC. Translated: CASSLPGAGAP. In full, the CDR3 reads CASSLPGAGAPQHF.

In its sample, this clone was seen many times. The read gets to within 3 residues of the CDR3 end, and the germline J gene fills in the rest. The gene calls are TRBV2 and TRBJ2-1, with 8 bases aligning to TRBD2. This CDR3 is built from 14 residues. Germline V gives CDR1 SNHLY, CDR2 FYNNEI. V shed 8 bases and J 8 bases; nucleotides not matched to a gene: 11. The DNA read from the CDR3 is TGTGCCAGCCGCCGGAGCGGGAGAAGGGATGAG. Its protein is CASRRSGRRDE. The whole CDR3 sequence reads CASRRSGRRDEQFF.